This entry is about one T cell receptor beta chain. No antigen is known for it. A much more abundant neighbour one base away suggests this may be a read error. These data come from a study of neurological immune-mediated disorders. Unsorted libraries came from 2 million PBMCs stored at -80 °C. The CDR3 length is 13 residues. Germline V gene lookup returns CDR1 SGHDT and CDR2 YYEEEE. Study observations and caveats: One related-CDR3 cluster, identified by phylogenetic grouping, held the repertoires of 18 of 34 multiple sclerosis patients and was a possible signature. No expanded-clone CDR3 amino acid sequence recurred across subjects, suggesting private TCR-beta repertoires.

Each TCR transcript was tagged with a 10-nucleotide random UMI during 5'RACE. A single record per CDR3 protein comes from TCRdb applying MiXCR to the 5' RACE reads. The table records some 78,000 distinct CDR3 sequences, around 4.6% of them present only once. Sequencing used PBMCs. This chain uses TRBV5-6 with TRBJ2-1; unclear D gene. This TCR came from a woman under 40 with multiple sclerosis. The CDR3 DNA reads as TGTGTCAGCAGCTTGCCACGCTACAATGAGCAGTTCTTC. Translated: CVSSLPRYNEQFF.